This TCR beta chain was observed in a study of T-cell memory formation after mild COVID-19. Study-level points and caveats: Memory cells collected pre-infection included some clones that later responded, suggesting cross-reactive memory joined. Clones shrinking between day 15 and 85 showed a balanced CD4/CD8 split, and those that grew later tilted toward CD4+.

The CDR3 is 21 residues long. V lost 0 bases to trimming and J lost 0 bases, with 25 bases between them. Looked up from germline, CDR1 is SGHRS and CDR2 is YFSETQ. MiXCR, run by TCRdb on the 5' RACE reads, gives a single entry per CDR3 protein. Of a few hundred thousand distinct CDR3 sequences in the sample, around 21% were seen once. With respect to this clonotype: The antigen is undetermined.

The TCR comes from an adult woman who had mild COVID-19 (a few samples of this study predate the infection). Cell type and time point are not known. The chain links TRBV5-1 to TRBJ2-1, with TRBD2 as a possible D gene (7 bases). Material for sequencing was PBMCs or a T cell subset sorted from them (not recorded which). CDR3 sequence reads: CASSLAGILGGATSSYNEQFF. CDR3 coding DNA: TGCGCCAGCAGCTTGGCCGGGATCTTAGGGGGGGCAACCAGCTCCTACAATGAGCAGTTCTTC.